This passage covers 7 T cell receptor beta chains from one sample sequenced in a study of T-cell memory formation after mild COVID-19. TCRdb re-derived calls from the 5' RACE reads in MiXCR, one entry per CDR3 protein. The table records around 300,000 distinct CDR3 sequences, around 15% of them present only once. The sequenced sample was PBMCs or a T cell subset sorted from them (not recorded which). The receptor source for this set is a man between 18 and 35 years old who had mild COVID-19 (a few samples of this study predate the infection). Cell type and time point are not known.

This chain joins TRBV7-9 and TRBJ2-5; D tentatively fits TRBD1 or TRBD2 (5 bases each). The ends were cut back, 4 bases at V and 5 bases at J, with 14 bases in the middle. CDR1 and CDR2 (germline): SEHNR, FQNEAQ (reference sequence). The CDR3 length is 14 residues. The DNA for the CDR3 is TGTGCCAGCAGCTCCGGGACGGAGTTGGAGACCCAGTACTTC. It translates to CASSSGTELETQYF.

The CDR3 loop reads CASSLVTGPNYGYTF. The CDR3, as DNA: TGTGCCAGCAGCTTAGTTACAGGACCCAACTATGGCTACACCTTC. The chain links TRBV7-2 to TRBJ1-2; possibly TRBD1 for D (5 bases). The CDR3 sequence is 15 residues long. CDR1 and CDR2 (germline): SGHTA, FQGNSA. Trimming removed 1 base from V and 2 bases from J, with 11 bases in between.

In its sample, this clonotype was seen a few times. The rearrangement links TRBV7-2 to TRBJ2-5; the match to TRBD1 covers 8 bases. The CDR3 loop spans 14 amino acids. Germline values: CDR1 SGHTA, CDR2 FQGNSA. The J segment lost 5 bases and the V segment lost 7 bases, leaving 9 bases of the junction unmatched. As DNA, the CDR3 is TGTGCCAGCACCGTTCAGGGGGCTTACGAGACCCAGTACTTC. Protein: CASTVQGAYETQYF.

This clonotype was counted a few times. The rearrangement joins TRBV7-9 to TRBJ2-6; D gene unclear. Germline V gene sequence: CDR1 SEHNR, CDR2 FQNEAQ (reference sequence). V was trimmed by 7 bases and J by 4 bases, leaving 8 bases between them. The CDR3 covers 13 residues. Here the CDR3 reads CASTFYGANVLTF. The CDR3 coding sequence is TGTGCCAGCACCTTCTACGGGGCCAACGTCCTGACTTTC.

About this clonotype: Germline and junction disagree at one end, which may indicate a read error. The chain recombines TRBV5-1 with TRBJ2-1, with D hard to call. CDR1 and CDR2 (germline): SGHRS, YFSETQ. The CDR3 has 13 residues. CDR3 DNA: TGCGCCAGCAGCTTGGCCGGCTACCATGAGCAGTTCTTC. Its translation: CASSLAGYHEQFF. The complete variable domain, with remaining parts taken from reference TRBV5-1 and TRBJ2-1, reads KAGVTQTPRYLIKTRGQQVTLSCSPISGHRSVSWYQQTPGQGLQFLFEYFSETQRNKGNFPGRFSGRQFSNSRSEMNVSTLELGDSALYLCASSLAGYHEQFFGPGTRLTVL.

In its sample, this clonotype was seen a few times. This sequence joins TRBV3-1 and TRBJ2-2, with 7 nucleotides matching TRBD1. The CDR3 consists of 14 residues. Losses at the gene ends were 5 bases for V and 5 bases for J; bases not matched to a gene: 5. Germline V lookup: CDR1 LGHDT, CDR2 YNNKEL (reference sequence). This chain's CDR3 is CASSNGGQTGELFF. The CDR3 DNA reads TGTGCCAGCAGCAATGGGGGACAGACCGGGGAGCTGTTTTTT.

Ten or more counts support this clonotype. The gene calls are TRBV12-3 or TRBV12-4 and TRBJ1-6, with 9 nucleotides matching TRBD1. J was trimmed by 6 bases and V by 6 bases; bases with no gene match: 3. The CDR3 covers 14 residues. The CDR3 loop is CASSPDRGNSPLHF. The CDR3 coding sequence is TGTGCCAGCAGCCCGGACAGGGGTAATTCACCCCTCCACTTT.